This T cell receptor (beta chain) was obtained from a study of OX40 agonist ivuxolimab in advanced cancers. Turning to the overall study: Ivuxolimab was an agonistic, fully human IgG2 monoclonal antibody directed against OX40 (CD134), a costimulatory receptor. The purpose of peripheral TCRbeta sequencing was to test whether ivuxolimab changed TCR sequence diversity and led to clonal T-cell expansion. Patients were allowed to have had prior anti-PD-1, anti-PD-L1 or anti-CTLA-4 therapy, and approximately 40% of the dose-escalation patients had been treated with checkpoint inhibitors. Intravenous ivuxolimab was administered to patients every 2 weeks at six dose levels: 0.01, 0.1, 0.3, 1.5, 3 and 10 mg/kg. In the dose-escalation cohort, 70% to 90% of patients were male, and the mean age was 60 years with a range of about 23 to 79. Of the roughly 52 dose-escalation patients, hepatocellular carcinoma was present in 19, melanoma in around 15, renal cell carcinoma in 9 and head and neck cancer in 9. The paper reports the monotherapy dose-escalation portion (N of about 54 patients) of the phase I ivuxolimab trial. Partial responses were achieved by three dose-escalation patients, of whom one had hepatocellular carcinoma and two had cutaneous melanoma.

To sequence the TCRbeta CDR3 region, genomic DNA was isolated from the sorted cells. TCRbeta CDR3 regions were sequenced using the immunoSEQ Assay. TCRdb took this table from immuneACCESS and kept in-frame rearrangements with V and J called. Such tables lack part of the clones; where checked against another copy, unresolved V genes explain under half of the gap, and the rest is unexplained. For this sample there are over 30,000 clones; about 81% appear just once. The ten biggest clones cover 22% of the sample. Relative to germline, V is missing 7 bases and J is missing 3 bases, with 9 bases of the junction outside any gene match. The germline V gene sets CDR1 to MDHEN and CDR2 to SYDVKM. The CDR3, cysteine through phenylalanine, is 14 amino acids long. Only the CDR3 portion is preserved as DNA: 42 bases, with reading frame beginning at the first base. The trial excluded patients who had a history of autoimmune disease or who were on systemic immunosuppression. Peripheral blood for TCR sequencing was collected from all dose cohorts at baseline, on cycle 4 day 1, and on cycle 7 day 1. Samples came from an open-label, multicenter, first-in-human phase I dose-escalation trial of ivuxolimab. Adults with locally advanced or metastatic melanoma, renal cell, hepatocellular, or head and neck squamous cell carcinoma were enrolled in the trial. Before TCR sequencing, CD4+ and CD8+ T cells were separately sorted from peripheral blood.

To note about this clone: Its antigen remains undetermined. Qualities for individual bases were not recorded, and no much larger clone is one base off.

General study outcomes and caveats: In the 0.1-3.0 mg/kg groups, partial responders were among the patients with the lowest normalized peripheral clonal expansion, particularly in CD8+ T cells. Low levels of normalized T-cell clonal expansion were also seen in some patients who did not respond. At doses of 0.1 to 3.0 mg/kg, clonal expansion of both CD4+ and CD8+ T cells in blood was seen between baseline and week 6. Antigen specificity was not determined for the clonally expanded peripheral T cells. On average, CD8+ T cells showed more expanded clones than CD4+ T cells after ivuxolimab.

The chain is encoded by TRBV28 joined to TRBJ2-7, with 7 middle bases fitting TRBD2. The specimen was CD4+ or CD8+ T cells sorted from blood, collected in a trial of the OX40 agonist ivuxolimab. This sequence was found in an adult with an advanced solid tumor such as melanoma, head and neck, liver or kidney cancer. The DNA sequence is TGTGCCAGCAAACGGTTTGCGGGAGTCTACGAGCAGTACTTC. Its translation reads: CASKRFAGVYEQYF.